This T cell receptor (beta chain) was found in a study of cytomegalovirus exposure and HLA in healthy donors. Whole-study results and caveats: For cytomegalovirus status, the classifier reportedly gave diagnoses with high specificity and sensitivity.

Comments on this clone: Its specificity is unknown.

Vbeta (60) and Jbeta (13) primers were used in the PCR. Profiling relied on immunoSEQ multiplex PCR, and the TCRdb table lists in-frame clones only, not all of them. The repertoire holds around 170,000 clones, with approximately 84% as singletons. Sequencing used PBMCs. This receptor was taken from a man aged 50 to 59 in good health and CMV-seronegative.

The DNA for the CDR3 is TGTGCCAGCAGCCGTTCGGGCTATGGCTACACCTTC. Its protein product is CASSRSGYGYTF. V and J are TRBV6-5 and TRBJ1-2; no definite D call. Between the trimmed V and J ends, which lost 6 bases and 4 bases, there was a span of 9 bases. The CDR3 consists of 12 residues. Germline values: CDR1 MNHEY, CDR2 SVGAGI.